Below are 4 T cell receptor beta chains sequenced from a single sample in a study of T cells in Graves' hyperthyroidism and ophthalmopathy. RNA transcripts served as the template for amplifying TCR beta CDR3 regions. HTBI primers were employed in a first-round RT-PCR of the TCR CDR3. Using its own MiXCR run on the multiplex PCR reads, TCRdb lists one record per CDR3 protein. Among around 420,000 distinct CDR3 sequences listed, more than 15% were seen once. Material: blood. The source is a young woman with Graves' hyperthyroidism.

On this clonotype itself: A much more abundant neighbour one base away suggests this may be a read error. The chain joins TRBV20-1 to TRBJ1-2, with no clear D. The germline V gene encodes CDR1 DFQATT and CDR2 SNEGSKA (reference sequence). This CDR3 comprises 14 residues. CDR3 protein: CNASGKVASYGYTF. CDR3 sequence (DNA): TGCAATGCTTCGGGCAAGGTGGCTTCCTATGGCTACACCTTC.

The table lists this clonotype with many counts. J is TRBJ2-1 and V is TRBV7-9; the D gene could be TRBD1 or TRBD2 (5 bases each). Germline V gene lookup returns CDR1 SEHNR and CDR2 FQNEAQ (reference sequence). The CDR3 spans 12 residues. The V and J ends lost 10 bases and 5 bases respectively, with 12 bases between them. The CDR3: CAIREGDNEQFF. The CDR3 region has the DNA TGTGCCATTCGGGAAGGGGACAATGAGCAGTTCTTC.

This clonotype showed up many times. CDR3 DNA sequence: TGCGCCAGCAGCTTGGAGGGGTGGACAGATACGCAGTATTTT. This sequence encodes CASSLEGWTDTQYF. The rearrangement uses TRBV5-1 and TRBJ2-3; D possibly corresponds to TRBD1 (5 bases). Germline loops: CDR1 SGHRS, CDR2 YFSETQ. The CDR3 is 14 residues long. V lost 0 bases and J lost 3, with 8 bases in between.

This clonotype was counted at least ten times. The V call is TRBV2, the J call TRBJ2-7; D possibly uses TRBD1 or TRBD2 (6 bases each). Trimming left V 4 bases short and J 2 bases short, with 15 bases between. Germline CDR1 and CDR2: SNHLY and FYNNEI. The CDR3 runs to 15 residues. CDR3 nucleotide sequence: TGTGCCAGCAGTGCGGAGGGCAGGGGCCCCTACGAGCAGTACTTC. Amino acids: CASSAEGRGPYEQYF.